Below, 3 T cell receptor beta chains from the same sample are listed, as sequenced in a study of blood T cell repertoires in COVID-19. Clones were read by immunoSEQ multiplex PCR, and TCRdb kept only the in-frame ones, dropping some. The profile covers a few hundred thousand clones, with around four fifths appearing a single time and around 4.2% taken by the ten largest. The sample was peripheral blood. Receptor source: a woman in her forties or fifties with active or convalescent COVID-19.

The chain couples TRBV6-5 to TRBJ2-1; TRBD1 might be the D (6 bases). With 0 bases removed from V and 1 base from J, the gap between germline ends came to 10 bases. Germline lookup yields CDR1 MNHEY and CDR2 SVGAGI. This CDR3 has 16 amino acids. The CDR3 bases are TGTGCCAGCAGTTACTCGAGGGGGATTTCCTACAATGAGCAGTTCTTC. Its translation is CASSYSRGISYNEQFF.

The chain links TRBV7-9 to TRBJ2-1; 10 bases fit TRBD2. Germline CDR1 is SEHNR and CDR2 is FQNEAQ (reference sequence). CDR3 size: 18 residues. V lost 2 bases and J lost 1; bases outside the gene matches: 8. In DNA, the CDR3 is TGTGCCAGCAGCTTACCAGCGGGAGGGTCGGGTTCCTACAATGAGCAGTTCTTC. Translated: CASSLPAGGSGSYNEQFF.

This chain connects TRBV19 to TRBJ1-5; D ambiguous. This CDR3 is built from 14 residues. Trimming pared 4 bases from V and 4 bases from J, leaving 11 bases between. CDR1 and CDR2 from the germline V gene are LNHDA and SQIVND (reference sequence). The CDR3 nucleotides read TGTGCCAGTAGTACTATAACTATTAATCAGCCCCAGCATTTT. Its protein product is CASSTITINQPQHF.